This entry features one T cell receptor beta chain sequence. J was trimmed by 5 bases and V by 4 bases; bases with no gene match: 4. The CDR3 spans 14 residues. Germline lookup yields CDR1 SGHDT and CDR2 YYEEEE. These data come from a study of blood T cell repertoires in COVID-19. About the study: Samples taken during acute and convalescent COVID-19 were collected in the United States, Italy and Spain. Nucleic acid was either cDNA or gDNA, and it came from T cells, B-cell-depleted T cells, or PBMCs.

Per the study methods: The authors estimated nucleated cell counts from reference gene primer amplification. Generated by immunoSEQ multiplex PCR, the TCRdb table keeps only in-frame clones and is missing some. V, J and clone size reflect that table, while D and trimming were determined from the DNA. This table has 300,000 to 400,000 clones, approximately 91% appearing once. Those enrolled in Seattle joined during active infection and were followed longitudinally afterward. V and J are TRBV5-6 and TRBJ1-1; 11 bases agree with TRBD1. The receptor was isolated from a woman in her 70s with COVID-19, enrolled during active disease. Sequences were obtained from peripheral blood. CDR3 in amino acids: CASSMDRGPTEAFF. The CDR3 DNA follows: TGTGCCAGCAGCATGGACAGGGGGCCAACTGAAGCTTTCTTT.